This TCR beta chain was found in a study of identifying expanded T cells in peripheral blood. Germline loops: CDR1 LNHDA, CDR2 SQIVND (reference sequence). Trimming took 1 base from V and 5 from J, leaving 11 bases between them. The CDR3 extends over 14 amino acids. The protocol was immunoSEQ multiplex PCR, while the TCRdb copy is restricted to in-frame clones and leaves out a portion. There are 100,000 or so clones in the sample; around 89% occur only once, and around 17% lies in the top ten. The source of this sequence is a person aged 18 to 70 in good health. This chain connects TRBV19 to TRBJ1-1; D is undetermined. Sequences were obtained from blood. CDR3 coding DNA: TGTGCCAGTAGTATAGGGACCTTGGGGACTGAAGCTTTCTTT. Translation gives CASSIGTLGTEAFF. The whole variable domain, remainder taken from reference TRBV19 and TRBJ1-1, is DGGITQSPKYLFRKEGQNVTLSCEQNLNHDAMYWYRQDPGQGLRLIYYSQIVNDFQKGDIAEGYSVSREKKESFPLTVTSAQKNPTAFYLCASSIGTLGTEAFFGQGTRLTVV.